These T cell receptor beta chains were read from a single sample in a study of CD4 T cells in relation to SARS-CoV-2 and coronaviruses. TCRdb keeps only in-frame clones here, not all; method: immunoSEQ multiplex PCR. This sample carries 55,000 to 75,000 clones, 80% to 90% of them seen once, and the ten largest clones take 1.6%. The sequencing sample was made of memory CD4+ T cells from PBMCs. These receptors were taken from a human donor in good health. Both conserved end residues are part of each CDR3. A D gene is named only where the DNA matches it firmly. Size is omitted from some rows. Given values are once, few, many or a class for expanded clones.

>TRBV6-2/TRBV6-3|NA|TRBJ1-3|NA
CASSYDGWRSSGNTIYF
TGTGCCAGCAGTTACGATGGGTGGCGGAGCTCTGGAAACACCATATATTTT
>TRBV10-3|NA|TRBJ2-3|TRBD2
CAISGGWTSGTQDTQYF
TGTGCCATCAGCGGGGGTTGGACTAGCGGGACGCAAGATACGCAGTATTTT
>TRBV20-1|once|TRBJ1-2|NA
CSATGYYGYTF
TGCAGTGCAACAGGATACTATGGCTACACCTTC
>TRBV25-1|NA|TRBJ2-7|TRBD1
CASSRAGTGPSEQYF
TGTGCCAGCAGCAGAGCCGGGACAGGGCCTTCAGAGCAGTACTTC
>TRBV19|once|TRBJ2-1|NA
CASRKTGVDLDEQFF
TGTGCCAGTAGAAAGACTGGGGTGGATCTTGATGAGCAGTTCTTC
>TRBV19|NA|TRBJ2-5|NA
CASSPQGQGETQYF
TGTGCCAGTAGTCCCCAGGGTCAGGGAGAGACCCAGTACTTC
>TRBV20-1|NA|TRBJ1-1|TRBD1
CSASIGGTVNTEAFF
TGCAGTGCTAGTATAGGCGGGACAGTGAACACTGAAGCTTTCTTT
>TRBV19|NA|TRBJ2-2|TRBD1
CASRLRGPGTGELFF
TGTGCCAGTAGGCTAAGGGGGCCGGGCACCGGGGAGCTGTTTTTT
>TRBV5-4|NA|TRBJ2-5|NA
CASSLKAEETQYF
TGTGCCAGCAGCTTGAAGGCGGAAGAGACCCAGTACTTC
>TRBV30|NA|TRBJ2-7|TRBD1
CACTGTANYEQYF
TGTGCCTGCACCGGGACAGCAAACTACGAGCAGTACTTC
>TRBV4-2|once|TRBJ2-3|TRBD2
CASSQGGGRAWGDTQYF
TGTGCCAGCAGCCAAGGGGGCGGGAGGGCCTGGGGAGATACGCAGTATTTT
>TRBV3-1/TRBV3-2|few|TRBJ2-2|NA
CASSPTSGELFF
TGTGCCAGCAGCCCCACCTCAGGGGAGCTGTTTTTT
>TRBV6-1|NA|TRBJ1-2|NA
CASSERRESGYTF
TGTGCCAGCAGTGAACGGAGGGAAAGTGGCTACACCTTC
>TRBV12-3/TRBV12-4|once|TRBJ2-7|NA
CASSFSQYYEQYF
TGTGCCAGCAGTTTCTCCCAATACTACGAGCAGTACTTC
>TRBV5-1|NA|TRBJ2-6|NA
CASSPRASGANVLTF
TGCGCCAGCAGTCCCAGGGCCTCTGGGGCCAACGTCCTGACTTTC
>TRBV30|NA|TRBJ1-1|TRBD1
CAWTLTPTGAEAFF
TGTGCCTGGACCCTAACCCCAACAGGGGCTGAAGCTTTCTTT
>TRBV19|NA|TRBJ2-3|TRBD2
CASSIDRTSGGGTDTQYF
TGTGCCAGTAGTATAGATCGAACTAGCGGGGGCGGTACAGATACGCAGTATTTT
>TRBV6-6|NA|TRBJ2-2|TRBD1
CASSSGTGNTGELFF
TGTGCCAGCAGTTCCGGGACAGGGAACACCGGGGAGCTGTTTTTT
>TRBV24-1|NA|TRBJ1-2|NA
CATSDFTRTGTHYGYTF
TGTGCCACCAGTGATTTCACCCGTACCGGGACGCACTATGGCTACACCTTC
>TRBV5-4|NA|TRBJ1-1|TRBD1
CASSRKQGAGEAFF
TGTGCCAGCAGCAGAAAACAGGGGGCCGGTGAAGCTTTCTTT
>TRBV30|NA|TRBJ1-2|TRBD1
CAWSPGQANQGYTF
TGTGCCTGGAGTCCGGGACAGGCCAACCAGGGCTACACCTTC
>TRBV2|NA|TRBJ1-1|NA
CASSSSKNTEAFF
TGTGCCAGCAGTTCGAGTAAGAACACTGAAGCTTTCTTT
>TRBV6-4|NA|TRBJ1-1|NA
CASSEGREAFF
TGTGCCAGCAGTGAAGGAAGGGAAGCTTTCTTT
>TRBV9|NA|TRBJ1-5|TRBD1
CASSVGTGGNQPQHF
TGTGCCAGCAGCGTAGGGACAGGAGGCAATCAGCCCCAGCATTTT
>TRBV14|NA|TRBJ1-6|NA
CASSQRNPYNSPLHF
TGTGCCAGCAGCCAACGGAACCCCTATAATTCACCCCTCCACTTT
>TRBV27|few|TRBJ1-5|NA
CASSSGNQPQHF
TGTGCCAGCAGTTCTGGTAATCAGCCCCAGCATTTT
>TRBV7-9|NA|TRBJ1-2|NA
CASSLAPGTSNYGYTF
TGTGCCAGCAGCTTAGCGCCGGGGACTTCTAACTATGGCTACACCTTC
>TRBV24-1|NA|TRBJ1-2|NA
CATSDGGRLNYGYTF
TGTGCCACCAGTGATGGGGGCCGACTCAACTATGGCTACACCTTC
>TRBV15|NA|TRBJ2-3|NA
CATSTSSTDTQYF
TGTGCCACCAGCACAAGCAGTACAGATACGCAGTATTTT
>TRBV5-1|NA|TRBJ1-4|TRBD1
CASSAGQPNEKLFF
TGCGCCAGCAGCGCGGGACAGCCTAATGAAAAACTGTTTTTT
>TRBV5-1|NA|TRBJ1-3|NA
CASSSSSGNTIYF
TGCGCCAGCAGTAGTAGTTCTGGAAACACCATATATTTT
>TRBV3-1/TRBV3-2|NA|TRBJ1-1|NA
CASSQVAEEGALNTEAFF
TGTGCCAGCAGCCAAGTTGCCGAGGAAGGGGCGCTGAACACTGAAGCTTTCTTT